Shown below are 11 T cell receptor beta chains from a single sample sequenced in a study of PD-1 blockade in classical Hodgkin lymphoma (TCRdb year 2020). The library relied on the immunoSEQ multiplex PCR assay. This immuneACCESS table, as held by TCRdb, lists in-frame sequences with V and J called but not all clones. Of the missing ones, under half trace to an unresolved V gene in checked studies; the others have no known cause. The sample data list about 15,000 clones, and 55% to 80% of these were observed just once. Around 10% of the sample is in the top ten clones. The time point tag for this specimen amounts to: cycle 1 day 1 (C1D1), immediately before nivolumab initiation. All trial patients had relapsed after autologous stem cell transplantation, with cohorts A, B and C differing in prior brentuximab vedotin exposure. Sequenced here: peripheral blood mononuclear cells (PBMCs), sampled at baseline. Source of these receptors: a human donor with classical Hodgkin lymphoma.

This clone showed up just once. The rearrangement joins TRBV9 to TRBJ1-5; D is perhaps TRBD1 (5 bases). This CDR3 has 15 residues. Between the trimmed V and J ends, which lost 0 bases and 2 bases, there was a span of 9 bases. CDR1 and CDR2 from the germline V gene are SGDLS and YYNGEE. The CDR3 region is CASSVGGRGNQPQHF. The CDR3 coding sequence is TGTGCCAGCAGCGTAGGTGGCAGGGGCAATCAGCCCCAGCATTTT. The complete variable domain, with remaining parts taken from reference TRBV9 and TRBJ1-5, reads DSGVTQTPKHLITATGQRVTLRCSPRSGDLSVYWYQQSLDQGLQFLIQYYNGEERAKGNILERFSAQQFPDLHSELNLSSLELGDSALYFCASSVGGRGNQPQHFGDGTRLSIL.

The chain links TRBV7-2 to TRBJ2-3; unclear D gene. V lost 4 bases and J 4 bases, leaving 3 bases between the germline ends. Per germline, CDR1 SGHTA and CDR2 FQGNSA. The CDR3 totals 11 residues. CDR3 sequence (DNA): TGTGCCAGCAGCTCGGCAGATACGCAGTATTTT. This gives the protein CASSSADTQYF.

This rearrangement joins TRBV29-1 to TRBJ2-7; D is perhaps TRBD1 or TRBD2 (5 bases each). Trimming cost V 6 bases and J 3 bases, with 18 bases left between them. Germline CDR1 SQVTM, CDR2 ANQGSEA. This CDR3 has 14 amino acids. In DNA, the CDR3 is TGCAGCGTCCTCGGGGCTAGCACGAACTACGAGCAGTACTTC. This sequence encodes CSVLGASTNYEQYF.

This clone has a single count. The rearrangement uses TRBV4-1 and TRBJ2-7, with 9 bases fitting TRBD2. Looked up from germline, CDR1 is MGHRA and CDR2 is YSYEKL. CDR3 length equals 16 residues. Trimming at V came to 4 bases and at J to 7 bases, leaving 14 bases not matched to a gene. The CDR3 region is CASSPGLAPLRGEQYF. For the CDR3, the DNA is TGCGCCAGCAGCCCCGGACTAGCGCCACTACGTGGGGAGCAGTACTTC.

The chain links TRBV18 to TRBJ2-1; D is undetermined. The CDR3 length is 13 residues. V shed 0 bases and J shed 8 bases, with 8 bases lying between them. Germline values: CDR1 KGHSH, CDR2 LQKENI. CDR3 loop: CASSPPEDYEQFF. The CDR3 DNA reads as TGTGCCAGCTCACCACCTGAAGACTATGAGCAGTTCTTC.

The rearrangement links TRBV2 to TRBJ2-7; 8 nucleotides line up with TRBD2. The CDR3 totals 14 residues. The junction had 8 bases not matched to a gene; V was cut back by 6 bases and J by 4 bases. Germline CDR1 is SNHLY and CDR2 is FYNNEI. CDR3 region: CASSLGTSDYEQYF. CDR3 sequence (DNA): TGTGCCAGCAGCCTCGGGACTAGTGATTACGAGCAGTACTTC.

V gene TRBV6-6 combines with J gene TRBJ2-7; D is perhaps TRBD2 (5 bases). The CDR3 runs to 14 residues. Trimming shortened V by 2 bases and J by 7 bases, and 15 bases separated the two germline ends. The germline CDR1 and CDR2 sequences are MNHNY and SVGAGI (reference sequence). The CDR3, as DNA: TGTGCCAGCAGTTACGAGGCGGAGGTTGTTGAGCAGTACTTC. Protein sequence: CASSYEAEVVEQYF.

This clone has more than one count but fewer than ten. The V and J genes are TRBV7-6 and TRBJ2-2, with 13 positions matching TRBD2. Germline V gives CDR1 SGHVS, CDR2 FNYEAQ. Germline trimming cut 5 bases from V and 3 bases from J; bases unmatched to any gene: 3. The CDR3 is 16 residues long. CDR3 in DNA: TGTGCCAGCAGCAACGGACTAGCGGGAGACACCGGGGAGCTGTTTTTT. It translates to CASSNGLAGDTGELFF.

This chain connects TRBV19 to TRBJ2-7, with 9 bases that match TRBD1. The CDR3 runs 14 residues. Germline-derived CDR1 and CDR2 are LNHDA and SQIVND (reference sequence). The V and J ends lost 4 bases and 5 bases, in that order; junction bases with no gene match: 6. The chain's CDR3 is CASSRPGQGDEQYF. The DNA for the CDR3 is TGTGCCAGTAGTAGACCGGGACAGGGCGACGAGCAGTACTTC. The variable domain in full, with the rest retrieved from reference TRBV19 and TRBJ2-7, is DGGITQSPKYLFRKEGQNVTLSCEQNLNHDAMYWYRQDPGQGLRLIYYSQIVNDFQKGDIAEGYSVSREKKESFPLTVTSAQKNPTAFYLCASSRPGQGDEQYFGPGTRLTVT.

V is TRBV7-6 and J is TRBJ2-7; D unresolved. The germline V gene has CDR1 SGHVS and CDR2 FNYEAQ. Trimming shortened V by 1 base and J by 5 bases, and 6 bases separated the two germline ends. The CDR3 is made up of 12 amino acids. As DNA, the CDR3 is TGTGCCAGCAGCTTAGGGTCAGACGAGCAGTACTTC. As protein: CASSLGSDEQYF.

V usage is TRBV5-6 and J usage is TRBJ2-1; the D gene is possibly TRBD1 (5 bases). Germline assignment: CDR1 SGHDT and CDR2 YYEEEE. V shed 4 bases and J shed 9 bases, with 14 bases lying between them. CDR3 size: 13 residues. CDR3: CASSLRTGTEQFF. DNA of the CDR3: TGTGCCAGCAGCCTACGAACAGGTACTGAGCAGTTCTTC. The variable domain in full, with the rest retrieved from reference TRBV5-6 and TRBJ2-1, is DAGVTQSPTHLIKTRGQQVTLRCSPKSGHDTVSWYQQALGQGPQFIFQYYEEEERQRGNFPDRFSGHQFPNYSSELNVNALLLGDSALYLCASSLRTGTEQFFGPGTRLTVL.